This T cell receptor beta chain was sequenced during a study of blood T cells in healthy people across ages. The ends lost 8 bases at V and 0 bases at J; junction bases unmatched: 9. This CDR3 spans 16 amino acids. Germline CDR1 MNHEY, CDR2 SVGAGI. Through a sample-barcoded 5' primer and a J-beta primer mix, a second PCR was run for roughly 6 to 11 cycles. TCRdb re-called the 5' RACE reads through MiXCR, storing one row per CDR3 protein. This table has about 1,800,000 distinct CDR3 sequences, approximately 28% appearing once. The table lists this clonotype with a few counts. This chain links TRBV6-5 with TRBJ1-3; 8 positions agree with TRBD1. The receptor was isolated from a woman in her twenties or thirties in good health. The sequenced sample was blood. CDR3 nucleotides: TGTGCCAGCTCCCGGACAGGGAGTTCCTCTGGAAACACCATATATTTT. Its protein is CASSRTGSSSGNTIYF.